A selection of T cell receptor beta chains follows, all from one sample in a study of blood T cells in healthy people across ages. One entry per CDR3 protein, called by TCRdb with MiXCR from the 5' RACE reads. The top ten hold roughly 10% of the sample, which has 900,000 to 950,000 distinct CDR3 sequences, 25% to 35% seen once. Another study also made use of these data, one on T cells of mothers and their children.

What was sequenced was blood. The receptors shown here come from a woman between 40 and 50 years old in good health. Both conserved end residues are part of each CDR3. Fields, in order: V gene, J gene, clone size, D gene, CDR3 protein, CDR3 DNA. The D gene is left open where the match is weak. Part of the rows lack a size; the others show once, few, many or a class for expanded clones.

>TRBV20-1|TRBJ2-7|-|-
CSTAYMTGNSYEQYF
TGCAGTACCGCCTATATGACAGGCAACTCCTACGAGCAGTACTTC
>TRBV6-5|TRBJ2-7|few|-
CASRGFPGTTYEQYF
TGTGCCAGCAGGGGGTTTCCCGGGACGACCTACGAGCAGTACTTC
>TRBV6-6|TRBJ1-2|few|-
CASSYSQSRLNYGYTF
TGTGCCAGCAGTTACTCTCAATCCAGACTAAACTATGGCTACACCTTC
>TRBV6-2/TRBV6-3|TRBJ1-5|-|TRBD1
CASGGVRGQVNQPQHF
TGTGCCAGCGGGGGTGTCAGGGGGCAGGTAAATCAGCCCCAGCATTTT
>TRBV10-3|TRBJ2-3|few|TRBD1
CAIRAGQAADTQYF
TGTGCCATCAGGGCCGGACAGGCGGCGGATACGCAGTATTTT
>TRBV12-3/TRBV12-4|TRBJ2-1|-|-
CASSVQGSPYEQFF
TGTGCCAGCAGTGTTCAGGGGAGCCCCTACGAGCAGTTCTTC
>TRBV7-9|TRBJ1-1|-|TRBD1
CASSSSGTGPRGNTKAFF
TGTGCCAGCAGCTCGTCCGGGACAGGCCCTAGGGGGAACACTAAAGCTTTCTTT
>TRBV9|TRBJ2-7|many|TRBD2
CASSVDGDYDEQYF
TGTGCCAGCAGCGTAGACGGGGACTACGACGAGCAGTACTTC
>TRBV7-9|TRBJ2-2|many|-
CASSPGLYTGELFF
TGTGCCAGCAGCCCCGGGCTATACACCGGGGAGCTGTTTTTT
>TRBV10-3|TRBJ2-4|many|TRBD1
CANPDRGNRKNIQYF
TGTGCCAACCCGGACAGGGGAAATCGGAAAAACATTCAGTACTTC
>TRBV5-6|TRBJ1-2|few|-
CASRKQDNYGYTF
TGTGCCAGCAGAAAACAGGATAACTATGGCTACACCTTC
>TRBV7-6|TRBJ1-1|-|-
CASSLALAGEAFF
TGTGCCAGCAGCTTAGCGTTGGCGGGTGAAGCTTTCTTT
>TRBV5-6|TRBJ2-5|-|-
CASSLVAAAQETQYF
TGTGCCAGCAGCTTGGTGGCGGCGGCTCAAGAGACCCAGTACTTC
>TRBV12-5|TRBJ1-1|-|TRBD1
CASGLVTGPGTEAFF
TGTGCTAGTGGTTTGGTGACAGGGCCCGGCACTGAAGCTTTCTTT
>TRBV11-2|TRBJ1-1|-|-
CASSLPAGGTEAFF
TGTGCCAGCAGCTTACCTGCGGGAGGGACTGAAGCTTTCTTT
>TRBV4-2|TRBJ2-2|few|-
CASSQDLEGENTGELFF
TGTGCCAGCAGCCAAGATCTTGAGGGGGAGAACACCGGGGAGCTGTTTTTT
>TRBV27|TRBJ2-1|-|TRBD2
CASSDSGSAYNEQFF
TGTGCCAGCAGTGATAGCGGGTCAGCCTACAATGAGCAGTTCTTC
>TRBV30|TRBJ2-3|-|-
CAWRHGTGEFTDTQYF
TGTGCCTGGAGACACGGGACGGGAGAATTCACAGATACGCAGTATTTT
>TRBV5-1|TRBJ2-5|few|TRBD1
CASHPGQGAQEQYF
TGCGCCAGCCATCCGGGACAGGGGGCGCAAGAGCAGTACTTC
>TRBV7-9|TRBJ2-1|-|-
CASSFGLDNNEQFF
TGTGCCAGCAGCTTCGGGCTAGACAACAATGAGCAGTTCTTC
>TRBV28|TRBJ2-1|few|TRBD2
CASSPTLGASGGAGNEQFF
TGTGCCAGCAGCCCTACCCTCGGGGCTAGCGGGGGGGCCGGGAATGAGCAGTTCTTC
>TRBV5-1|TRBJ2-7|-|-
CASSAEDGGPYEQYF
TGCGCCAGCAGCGCAGAGGACGGGGGACCCTACGAGCAGTACTTC
>TRBV29-1|TRBJ1-2|few|-
CSVVAGEGDGYTF
TGCAGCGTTGTCGCAGGGGAGGGTGATGGCTACACCTTC
>TRBV7-9|TRBJ1-5|-|-
CASSLGQAGPQHF
TGTGCCAGCAGCTTAGGGCAGGCAGGGCCCCAGCATTTT
>TRBV2|TRBJ2-1|-|TRBD2
CASSEGGRNEQFF
TGTGCCAGCAGTGAGGGGGGGAGGAATGAGCAGTTCTTC
>TRBV24-1|TRBJ2-2|-|-
CATSEAGATGELFF
TGTGCCACCAGTGAGGCAGGGGCCACCGGGGAGCTGTTTTTT
>TRBV9|TRBJ2-1|few|-
CASSPPPGDNEQFF
TGTGCCAGCAGCCCACCGCCAGGGGACAATGAGCAGTTCTTC
>TRBV10-3|TRBJ1-6|-|TRBD1
CAVRPDRNLPLHF
TGTGCCGTACGCCCGGACAGGAATTTACCCCTCCACTTT
>TRBV6-5|TRBJ2-3|few|-
CASSRDNTQYF
TGTGCCAGCAGTCGGGACAATACGCAGTATTTT
>TRBV20-1|TRBJ1-2|few|-
CSASLAGYGYTF
TGCAGTGCTTCCTTGGCCGGGTATGGCTACACCTTC
>TRBV15|TRBJ2-7|many|-
CATSREGGGYEQYF
TGTGCCACCAGCAGGGAGGGGGGCGGTTACGAGCAGTACTTC
>TRBV3-1|TRBJ2-3|-|-
CASNQRDADTQYF
TGTGCCAGCAACCAACGGGACGCCGATACGCAGTATTTT
>TRBV28|TRBJ2-5|few|TRBD1
CASSTPQGMGETQYF
TGTGCCAGCAGTACCCCACAGGGGATGGGCGAGACCCAGTACTTC
>TRBV7-2|TRBJ2-1|once|-
CASSREGSSFNEQFF
TGTGCCAGCAGTCGTGAAGGATCTTCCTTCAATGAGCAGTTCTTC
>TRBV20-1|TRBJ2-5|few|-
CSARHAPYQETQYF
TGCAGTGCTAGACATGCCCCGTACCAAGAGACCCAGTACTTC
>TRBV7-9|TRBJ1-3|-|-
CASSDTSSGNTIYF
TGTGCCAGCAGCGACACAAGCTCTGGAAACACCATATATTTT
>TRBV7-9|TRBJ1-1|once|-
CASSLRPFGREVTEAFF
TGTGCCAGCAGCTTAAGGCCCTTTGGCCGAGAGGTCACTGAAGCTTTCTTT
>TRBV25-1|TRBJ2-7|-|-
CASRGAGSHEQYF
TGTGCCAGCAGGGGGGCAGGGAGCCACGAGCAGTACTTC
>TRBV20-1|TRBJ2-1|-|-
CSAAERRDQYNEQFF
TGCAGTGCAGCGGAGAGGCGGGACCAGTACAATGAGCAGTTCTTC
>TRBV7-2|TRBJ2-5|-|TRBD2
CASSFGWRGGVETQYF
TGTGCCAGCAGCTTTGGATGGCGGGGGGGTGTGGAGACCCAGTACTTC
>TRBV12-3/TRBV12-4|TRBJ1-2|-|-
CASSDTIHGYTF
TGTGCCAGCAGTGACACAATTCATGGCTACACCTTC
>TRBV20-1|TRBJ1-2|-|-
CSAPIGGGYTF
TGCAGTGCACCGATTGGGGGCGGCTACACCTTC
>TRBV5-4|TRBJ2-1|-|-
CASNLGGLGAANEQFF
TGTGCCAGCAACTTGGGTGGACTGGGGGCAGCAAATGAGCAGTTCTTC
>TRBV29-1|TRBJ2-7|-|-
CSVETLYEQYF
TGCAGCGTTGAGACACTCTACGAGCAGTACTTC
>TRBV28|TRBJ2-5|-|TRBD2
CASSFLGGETQYF
TGTGCCAGCAGTTTTCTGGGAGGGGAGACCCAGTACTTC